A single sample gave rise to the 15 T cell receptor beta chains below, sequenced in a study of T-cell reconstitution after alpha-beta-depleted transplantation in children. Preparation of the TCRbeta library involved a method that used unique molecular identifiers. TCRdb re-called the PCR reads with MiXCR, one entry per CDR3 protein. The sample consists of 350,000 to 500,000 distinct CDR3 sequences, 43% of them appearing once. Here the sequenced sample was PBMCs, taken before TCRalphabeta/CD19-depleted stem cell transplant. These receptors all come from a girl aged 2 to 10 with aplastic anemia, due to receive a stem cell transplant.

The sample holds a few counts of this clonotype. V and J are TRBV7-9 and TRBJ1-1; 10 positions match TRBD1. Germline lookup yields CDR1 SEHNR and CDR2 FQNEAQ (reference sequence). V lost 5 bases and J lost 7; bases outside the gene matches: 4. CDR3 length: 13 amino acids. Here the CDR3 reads CASSRDRGVEAFF. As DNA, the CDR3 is TGTGCCAGCAGCCGGGACAGGGGTGTTGAAGCTTTCTTT.

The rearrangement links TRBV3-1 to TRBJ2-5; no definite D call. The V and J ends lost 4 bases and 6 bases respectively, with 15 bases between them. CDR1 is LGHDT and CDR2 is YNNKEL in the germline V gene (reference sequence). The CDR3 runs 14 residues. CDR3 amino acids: CASSPTIPKKTQYF. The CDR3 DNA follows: TGTGCCAGCAGCCCGACCATACCTAAGAAGACCCAGTACTTC.

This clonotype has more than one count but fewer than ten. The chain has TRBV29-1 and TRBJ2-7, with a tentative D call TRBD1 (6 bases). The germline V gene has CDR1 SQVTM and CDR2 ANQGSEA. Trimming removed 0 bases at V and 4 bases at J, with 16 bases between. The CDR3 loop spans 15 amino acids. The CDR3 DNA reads TGCAGCGTTGAAGATCAGACAGGACCAACATACGAGCAGTACTTC. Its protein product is CSVEDQTGPTYEQYF.

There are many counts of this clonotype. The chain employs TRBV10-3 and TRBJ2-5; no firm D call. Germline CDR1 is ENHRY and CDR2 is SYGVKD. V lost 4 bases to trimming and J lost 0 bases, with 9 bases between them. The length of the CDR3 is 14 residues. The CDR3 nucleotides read TGTGCCATCAGTGCTTTGCTTAACCAAGAGACCCAGTACTTC. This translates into CAISALLNQETQYF.

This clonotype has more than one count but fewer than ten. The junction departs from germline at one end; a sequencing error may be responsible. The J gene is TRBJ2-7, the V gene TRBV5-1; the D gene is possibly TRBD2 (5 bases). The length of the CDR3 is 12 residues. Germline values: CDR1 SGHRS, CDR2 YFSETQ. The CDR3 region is CASSLEGGEQYF. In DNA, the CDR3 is TGTGCCAGCAGCTTGGAAGGCGGGGAGCAGTACTTC.

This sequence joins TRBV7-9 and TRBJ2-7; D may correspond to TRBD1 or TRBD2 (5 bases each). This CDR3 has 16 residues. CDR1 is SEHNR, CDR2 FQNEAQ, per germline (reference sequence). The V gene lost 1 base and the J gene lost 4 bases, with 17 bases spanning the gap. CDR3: CASSLVAPLGTYEQYF. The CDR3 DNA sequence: TGTGCCAGCAGCTTAGTGGCTCCTCTAGGGACGTACGAGCAGTACTTC.

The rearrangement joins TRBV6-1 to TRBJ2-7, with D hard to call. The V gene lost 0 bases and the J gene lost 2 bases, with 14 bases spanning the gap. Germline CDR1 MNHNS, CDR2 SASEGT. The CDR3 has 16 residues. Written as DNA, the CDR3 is TGTGCCAGCAGTGAAGCAGTCGCCACCCGGGCCTACGAGCAGTACTTC. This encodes CASSEAVATRAYEQYF.

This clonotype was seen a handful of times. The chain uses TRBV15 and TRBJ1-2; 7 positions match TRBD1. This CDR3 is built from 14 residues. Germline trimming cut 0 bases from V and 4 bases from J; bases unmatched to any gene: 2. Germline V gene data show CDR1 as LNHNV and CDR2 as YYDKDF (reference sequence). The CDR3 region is CATSRDRGTYGYTF. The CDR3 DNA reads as TGTGCCACCAGCAGAGACAGGGGGACCTATGGCTACACCTTC. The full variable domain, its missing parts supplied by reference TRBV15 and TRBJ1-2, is DAMVIQNPRYQVTQFGKPVTLSCSQTLNHNVMYWYQQKSSQAPKLLFHYYDKDFNNEADTPDNFQSRRPNTSFCFLDIRSPGLGDTAMYLCATSRDRGTYGYTFGSGTRLTVV.

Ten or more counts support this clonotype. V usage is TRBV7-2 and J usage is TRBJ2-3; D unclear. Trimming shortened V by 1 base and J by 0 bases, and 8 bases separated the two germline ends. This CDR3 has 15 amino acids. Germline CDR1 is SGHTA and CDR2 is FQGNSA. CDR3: CASSLDYLSTDTQYF. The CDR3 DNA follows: TGTGCCAGCAGCTTAGATTACCTGAGCACAGATACGCAGTATTTT.

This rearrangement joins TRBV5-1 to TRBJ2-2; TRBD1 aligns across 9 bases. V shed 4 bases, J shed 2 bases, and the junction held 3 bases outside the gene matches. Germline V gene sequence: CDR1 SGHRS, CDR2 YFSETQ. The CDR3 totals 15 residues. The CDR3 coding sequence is TGCGCCAGCAGCAAGGACAGGGGAAACACCGGGGAGCTGTTTTTT. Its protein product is CASSKDRGNTGELFF.

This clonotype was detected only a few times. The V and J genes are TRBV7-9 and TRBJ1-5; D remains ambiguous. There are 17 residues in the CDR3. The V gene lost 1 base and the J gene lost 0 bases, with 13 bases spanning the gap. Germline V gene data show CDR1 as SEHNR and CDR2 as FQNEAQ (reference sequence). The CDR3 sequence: CASSLGEGDPSNQPQHF. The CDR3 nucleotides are TGTGCCAGCAGCTTAGGGGAGGGTGATCCTAGCAATCAGCCCCAGCATTTT.

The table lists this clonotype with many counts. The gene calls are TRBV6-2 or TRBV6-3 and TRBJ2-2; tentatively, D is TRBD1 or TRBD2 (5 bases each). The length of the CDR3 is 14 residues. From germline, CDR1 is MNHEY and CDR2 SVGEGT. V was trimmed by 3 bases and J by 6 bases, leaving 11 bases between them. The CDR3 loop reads CASSYPGTAGELFF. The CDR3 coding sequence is TGTGCCAGCAGTTATCCAGGGACCGCCGGGGAGCTGTTTTTT.

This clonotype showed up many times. CDR3 region: CASGSPWGKETQYF. CDR3 bases: TGTGCCAGTGGCTCCCCATGGGGAAAAGAGACCCAGTACTTC. The chain links TRBV5-6 to TRBJ2-5, with D uncertain. Trimming removed 8 bases from V and 3 bases from J, with 17 bases in between. CDR1 is SGHDT, CDR2 YYEEEE, per germline. The length of the CDR3 is 14 residues.

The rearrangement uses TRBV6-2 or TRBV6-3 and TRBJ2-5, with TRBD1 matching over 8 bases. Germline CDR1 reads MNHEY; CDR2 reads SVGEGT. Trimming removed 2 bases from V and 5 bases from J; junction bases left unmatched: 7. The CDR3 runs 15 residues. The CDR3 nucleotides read TGTGCCAGCAGTTACCGGACAGGGCGTGGGGAGACCCAGTACTTC. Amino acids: CASSYRTGRGETQYF.

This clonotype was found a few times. CDR3 protein: CSAKPGHTNTEAFF. CDR3 bases: TGCAGTGCTAAACCGGGACACACGAACACTGAAGCTTTCTTT. The chain carries TRBV20-1 and TRBJ1-1; tentative D call: TRBD1 (6 bases). Trimming cost V 4 bases and J 1 base, with 13 bases left between them. Germline-derived CDR1 and CDR2 are DFQATT and SNEGSKA (reference sequence). The CDR3 sequence is 14 residues long.